This is a list of T cell receptor beta chains from one sample in a study of regulatory T cells in long-lasting Graves disease. TCRdb reprocessed the multiplex PCR reads via MiXCR and lists one record per CDR3 protein. This sample has about 540,000 distinct CDR3 sequences, with roughly 14% found just once. Another study also made use of these data, one on T cells in Graves' hyperthyroidism and ophthalmopathy.

Sequences were derived from peripheral blood mononuclear cells (PBMCs), sampled at new diagnosis, from a patient treated with antithyroid drugs. The source of these receptors is a man in his thirties or forties with Graves disease. The CDR3 runs from the conserved cysteine through the conserved F or W. The D gene is left open where the match is weak. Size is stated for part of the rows, as once, few or many counts, or as a class when the clone is expanded.

TRBV7-6,-,TRBJ2-1,TRBD2,TGTGCCAGCAGCTCCGAGAAACAACTAGCGGGAGTAAAAGAGCAGTTCTTC,CASSSEKQLAGVKEQFF
TRBV2,many,TRBJ1-4,-,TGTGCCAGCGGGGGGAGACAGTCAAATGAAAAACTGTTTTTT,CASGGRQSNEKLFF
TRBV10-2,-,TRBJ2-1,TRBD2,TGCGCCAGCAGTGAGGGGACTATGTTCTACAATGAGCAGTTCTTC,CASSEGTMFYNEQFF
TRBV27,many,TRBJ2-4,TRBD2,TGTGCCAGCAGTCCTACTAGCGGGATAGCCAAAAACATTCAGTACTTC,CASSPTSGIAKNIQYF
TRBV11-2,many,TRBJ2-1,-,TGTGCCAGCAGCTTAGGACCGACAGGCAATGAGCAGTTCTTC,CASSLGPTGNEQFF
TRBV27,few,TRBJ2-7,-,TGTGCCAGCAGAGGTTTGAAGGGGACCTACGAGCAGTACTTC,CASRGLKGTYEQYF
TRBV12-3/TRBV12-4,many,TRBJ1-1,-,TGTGCCAGCAGTTTAGTCGCCCGCAGCACTGAAGCTTTCTTT,CASSLVARSTEAFF
TRBV19,many,TRBJ1-1,TRBD1,TGTGCCAGTACCACACAGGGGCGGCTCACTGAAGCTTTCTTT,CASTTQGRLTEAFF
TRBV3-1,many,TRBJ2-1,TRBD2,TGTGCCAGCAGCCAAGCCGGGACTAGCGGGAGGTATGAGCAGTTCTTC,CASSQAGTSGRYEQFF
TRBV12-3/TRBV12-4,many,TRBJ1-1,TRBD1,TGTGCCAGCAGGTCGCAGGGGGCTGGCACTGAAGCTTTCTTT,CASRSQGAGTEAFF
TRBV18,few,TRBJ2-3,-,TGTACCAGCTCACCTTCTAGCACAGATACGCAGTATTTT,CTSSPSSTDTQYF
TRBV20-1,-,TRBJ2-1,-,TGCAGTGCTAGAGATGGACCGATCCTTTACAATGAGCAGTTCTTC,CSARDGPILYNEQFF
TRBV12-3/TRBV12-4,many,TRBJ2-1,TRBD1,TGTGCCAGCAGTTCATTAACAGGGGGAAAAACCTACAATGAGCAGTTCTTC,CASSSLTGGKTYNEQFF
TRBV6-2/TRBV6-3,few,TRBJ2-3,-,TGTGCCAGCAGTTACTCGGACTGGATTGAGCAGTATTTT,CASSYSDWIEQYF
TRBV2,-,TRBJ2-1,TRBD1,TGTGCCAACAGTGAAGAGAGGACAGGGAACAATGAGCAGTTCTTC,CANSEERTGNNEQFF
TRBV27,few,TRBJ2-7,-,TGTGCCAGCAGTTTATCCCCGCAGAACTCCTACGAGCAGTACTTC,CASSLSPQNSYEQYF
TRBV6-5,many,TRBJ1-1,-,TGTGCCAGCAGTTGGACGGGAGGGAACACTGAAGCTTTCTTT,CASSWTGGNTEAFF
TRBV19,-,TRBJ1-5,-,TGTGCCAGTAGTATCAAGGGATGGGGCAATCAGCCCCAGCATTTT,CASSIKGWGNQPQHF
TRBV20-1,many,TRBJ2-3,-,TGCAGTGCTAGAAGGGCGGGTACTCTTACCACAGATACGCAGTATTTT,CSARRAGTLTTDTQYF
TRBV6-1,many,TRBJ2-5,-,TGTGCCAGCAGTGAAGCGATGAGTGGGCGCGGAGAGACCCAGTACTTC,CASSEAMSGRGETQYF
TRBV7-6,many,TRBJ2-3,-,TGTGCCAGCAGCACCCCGGCCTTCATAGCAGATACGCAGTATTTT,CASSTPAFIADTQYF
TRBV7-3,few,TRBJ2-3,-,TGTGCCAGCAGCGATATGGGGGACACAGATACGCAGTATTTT,CASSDMGDTDTQYF
TRBV5-1,few,TRBJ2-1,-,TGCGCCAGCAGCTTCGGACGGAAAGACAATGAGCAGTTCTTC,CASSFGRKDNEQFF
TRBV28,many,TRBJ2-5,-,TGTGCCAGCAGTTTAGGTCTCAGGGCGGGGGAGACCCAGTACTTC,CASSLGLRAGETQYF